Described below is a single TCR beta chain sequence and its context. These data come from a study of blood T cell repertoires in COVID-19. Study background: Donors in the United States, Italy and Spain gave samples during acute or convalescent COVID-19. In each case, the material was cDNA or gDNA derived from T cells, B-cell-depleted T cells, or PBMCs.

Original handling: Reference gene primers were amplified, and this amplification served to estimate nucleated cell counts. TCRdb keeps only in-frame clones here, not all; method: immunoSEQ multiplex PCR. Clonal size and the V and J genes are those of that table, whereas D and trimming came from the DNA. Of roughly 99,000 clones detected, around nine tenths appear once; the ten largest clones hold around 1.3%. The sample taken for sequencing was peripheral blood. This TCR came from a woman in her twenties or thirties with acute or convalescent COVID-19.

This CDR3 reads CASSSAIGDRQYF. The DNA for the CDR3 is TGCGCCAGCAGCTCCGCCATTGGGGACAGGCAGTATTTT. This chain uses TRBV5-1 with TRBJ2-3, with 7 bases lining up with TRBD1. The CDR3 extends over 13 amino acids. Trimming took 3 bases from V and 11 from J; bases not matched to a gene: 9. Germline V lookup: CDR1 SGHRS, CDR2 YFSETQ.